This T cell receptor beta chain was retrieved from a study of blood T cells in healthy people across ages. The germline gives CDR1 SGHRS, CDR2 YFSETQ. The V segment lost 3 bases and the J segment 5 bases; nucleotides outside the gene matches: 8. The CDR3 length is 16 residues. Then a second PCR, running about 6 to 12 cycles, was carried out with a sample-barcoded 5' primer and a J-beta primer mix. TCRdb re-called the 5' RACE reads with MiXCR, one entry per CDR3 protein. The top ten clones hold around 0.7% of a sample with about 1 million distinct CDR3 sequences, less than 25% of them seen once. These records were also assigned to another study, of T cells of mothers and their children.

Material for sequencing was blood. The J gene is TRBJ2-1, the V gene TRBV5-1, with 10 bases that match TRBD1. The clonotype was recovered from a girl aged 2 to 10 in good health. In DNA, the CDR3 is TGCGCCAGCAGCTCCCGTCCGGGACAGGGGCACAATGAGCAGTTCTTC. Its translation: CASSSRPGQGHNEQFF. The variable domain in full, completed from reference TRBV5-1 and TRBJ2-1, reads KAGVTQTPRYLIKTRGQQVTLSCSPISGHRSVSWYQQTPGQGLQFLFEYFSETQRNKGNFPGRFSGRQFSNSRSEMNVSTLELGDSALYLCASSSRPGQGHNEQFFGPGTRLTVL.